These 26 T cell receptor beta chains were all obtained from the same sample, sequenced in a study of cytomegalovirus exposure and HLA in healthy donors. The PCR had 60 Vbeta and 13 Jbeta primers. Some clones are missing from TCRdb's copy, which holds only in-frame ones; the method was immunoSEQ multiplex PCR. There are tens of thousands of clones in the sample; approximately 81% occur only once, and less than 3.5% lies in the top ten. Sequencing was done on a sample of PBMCs. All receptors come from a woman between 40 and 50 years old in good health and CMV-seronegative.

Here the CDR3 reads CASSSSGTTYNEQFF. The CDR3 DNA reads TGCGCCAGCAGCTCGAGCGGGACTACCTACAATGAGCAGTTCTTC. J is TRBJ2-1 and V is TRBV5-1; the match to TRBD2 covers 7 bases. The trim removed 3 bases at V and 2 bases at J, leaving 5 bases unmatched. Germline V gene lookup returns CDR1 SGHRS and CDR2 YFSETQ. The CDR3 contains 15 residues.

The table lists this clone with a few counts. This sequence joins TRBV4-3 and TRBJ2-6; possible D gene TRBD1, 6 bases. Germline assignment: CDR1 LGHNA and CDR2 YSLEER. The CDR3 is 16 amino acids. Trimming left V 4 bases short and J 2 bases short, with 12 bases between. The CDR3 reads CASSRHHRAGANVLTF. The CDR3 DNA is TGCGCCAGCAGCCGCCATCACAGGGCTGGGGCCAACGTCCTGACTTTC.

The V call is TRBV6-6, the J call TRBJ1-1, with D unresolved. CDR1 MNHNY and CDR2 SVGAGI come from the germline V gene (reference sequence). Trimming shortened V by 7 bases and J by 1 base, and 10 bases separated the two germline ends. CDR3 size: 13 residues. This chain's CDR3 is CASTEQSNTEAFF. The DNA of the CDR3 is TGTGCCAGCACTGAACAGTCGAACACTGAAGCTTTCTTT.

The chain employs TRBV19 and TRBJ2-7; TRBD2 matches at 8 bases. The trim removed 5 bases at V and 6 bases at J, leaving 12 bases unmatched. CDR1 LNHDA and CDR2 SQIVND come from the germline V gene (reference sequence). The length of the CDR3 is 15 residues. The CDR3 region has the DNA TGTGCCAGTAGTCGCCGTACGGGAGGGCCTCCCGAGCAGTACTTC. Translated: CASSRRTGGPPEQYF.

This clone was counted between two and nine times. This chain uses TRBV6-1 with TRBJ1-3; D is undetermined. Between the trimmed V and J ends, which lost 6 bases and 2 bases, there was a span of 11 bases. Germline CDR1 reads MNHNS; CDR2 reads SASEGT. The CDR3 is 14 residues long. This CDR3 reads CASRQSEAGNTIYF. DNA for the CDR3: TGTGCCAGCAGACAATCCGAGGCTGGAAACACCATATATTTT.

V usage is TRBV28 and J usage is TRBJ2-7, with 7 positions matching TRBD2. Trimming at V came to 6 bases and at J to 7 bases, leaving 18 bases not matched to a gene. The germline V gene has CDR1 MDHEN and CDR2 SYDVKM. The CDR3 runs 16 residues. The CDR3: CASSPPRLREYIEQYF. In DNA, the CDR3 is TGTGCCAGCAGCCCCCCGAGGTTGCGGGAGTATATTGAGCAGTACTTC.

The chain combines TRBV27 with TRBJ1-5, with D unresolved. Germline lookup yields CDR1 MNHEY and CDR2 SMNVEV (reference sequence). The CDR3 spans 14 residues. Trimming took 2 bases from V and 6 from J, leaving 11 bases between them. CDR3 protein: CASSLRGSSQPQHF. As DNA, the CDR3 is TGTGCCAGCAGTTTAAGAGGGTCCAGTCAGCCCCAGCATTTT.

This clone was counted between two and nine times. The rearrangement links TRBV9 to TRBJ2-1; maybe TRBD2 (5 bases). CDR1 is SGDLS, CDR2 YYNGEE, per germline. The CDR3 has 15 amino acids. Trimming removed 1 base at V and 10 bases at J, with 18 bases between. CDR3 sequence: CASSVYAMGEGEQFF. In DNA form, the CDR3 reads TGTGCCAGCAGCGTATATGCGATGGGAGAGGGCGAGCAGTTCTTC. Variable domain in full (rest from reference TRBV9 and TRBJ2-1): DSGVTQTPKHLITATGQRVTLRCSPRSGDLSVYWYQQSLDQGLQFLIQYYNGEERAKGNILERFSAQQFPDLHSELNLSSLELGDSALYFCASSVYAMGEGEQFFGPGTRLTVL.

The chain couples TRBV10-3 to TRBJ1-5, with D possibly being TRBD1 (5 bases). Germline V gene lookup returns CDR1 ENHRY and CDR2 SYGVKD. The CDR3 is 14 amino acids. The ends were cut back, 11 bases at V and 5 bases at J, with 19 bases in the middle. CDR3 sequence reads: CAARDFLGDQPQHF. The CDR3 DNA sequence: TGTGCCGCTCGGGACTTCCTAGGGGATCAGCCCCAGCATTTT.

This clone was counted between two and nine times. The chain has TRBV5-5 and TRBJ1-1; D gene ambiguous. The CDR3 runs 16 residues. CDR1 is SGHKS and CDR2 is YYEKEE in the germline V gene (reference sequence). V lost 0 bases and J lost 4, with 16 bases in between. CDR3 loop: CASSLAMRVFSTEAFF. The CDR3 DNA reads TGTGCCAGCAGCTTGGCTATGAGGGTTTTTAGCACTGAAGCTTTCTTT.

The genes are TRBV11-2 and TRBJ2-7; D is possibly TRBD1 (5 bases). The CDR3 is 12 residues long. Trimming shortened V by 1 base and J by 10 bases, and 11 bases separated the two germline ends. Germline CDR1 reads SGHAT; CDR2 reads FQNNGV. CDR3 nucleotide sequence: TGTGCCAGCAGCTTAGGGCCGACAGAACAGTACTTC. The encoded protein is CASSLGPTEQYF. The whole variable domain, remainder taken from reference TRBV11-2 and TRBJ2-7, is EAGVAQSPRYKIIEKRQSVAFWCNPISGHATLYWYQQILGQGPKLLIQFQNNGVVDDSQLPKDRFSAERLKGVDSTLKIQPAKLEDSAVYLCASSLGPTEQYFGPGTRLTVT.

This clone was counted only a few times. The V call is TRBV4-2, the J call TRBJ2-7; 8 positions agree with TRBD2. The CDR3 is 19 amino acids. The J segment lost 2 bases and the V segment lost 0 bases, leaving 15 bases of the junction unmatched. Germline V gene data show CDR1 as LGHNA and CDR2 as YNFKEQ. The CDR3 bases are TGTGCCAGCAGCCAAGATCCAGGAGCGGGAGTTAGTAGCCCCTACGAGCAGTACTTC. As protein: CASSQDPGAGVSSPYEQYF.

Points on this clone: Other nucleotide sequences in the sample specify the same CDR3. This chain links TRBV30 with TRBJ2-5; D is uncertain. The CDR3 spans 11 residues. Germline assignment: CDR1 GTSNPN and CDR2 SVGIG (reference sequence). Trimming stripped 2 bases from V and 4 bases from J, with 5 bases between. CDR3 amino acids: CAWSTRETQYF. DNA for the CDR3: TGTGCCTGGAGTACTCGAGAGACCCAGTACTTC.

V gene TRBV6-1 combines with J gene TRBJ2-7; D gene ambiguous. The V gene lost 0 bases and the J gene lost 4 bases, with 7 bases spanning the gap. CDR3 size: 13 residues. Germline V lookup: CDR1 MNHNS, CDR2 SASEGT. CDR3 in amino acids: CASSEALRYEQYF. The CDR3 region has the DNA TGTGCCAGCAGTGAAGCCCTCCGTTACGAGCAGTACTTC.

The chain uses TRBV29-1 and TRBJ1-1; 7 bases align to TRBD1. The germline V gene encodes CDR1 SQVTM and CDR2 ANQGSEA. CDR3 length: 13 residues. Trimming took 6 bases from V and 2 from J; bases not matched to a gene: 6. This chain's CDR3 is CSVQTGINTEAFF. The DNA of the CDR3 is TGCAGCGTGCAGACAGGGATTAACACTGAAGCTTTCTTT.

The chain recombines TRBV20-1 with TRBJ2-5; D is unresolved. V lost 5 bases and J 5 bases, leaving 6 bases between the germline ends. The CDR3 has 10 residues. The germline gives CDR1 DFQATT, CDR2 SNEGSKA (reference sequence). Here the CDR3 reads CSAEKETQYF. In DNA, the CDR3 is TGCAGTGCTGAGAAGGAGACCCAGTACTTC.

V gene TRBV18 combines with J gene TRBJ2-1; D is uncertain. The CDR3 is 11 residues long. Germline V gives CDR1 KGHSH, CDR2 LQKENI. V was shortened by 3 bases and J by 7 bases, with 4 bases between the two germline ends. The CDR3 region has the DNA TGTGCCAGCTCACCCAGGAATGAGCAGTTCTTC. It specifies CASSPRNEQFF.

The chain carries TRBV5-1 and TRBJ2-1, with 8 positions matching TRBD1. The CDR3 is 16 residues long. V lost 3 bases, J lost 4 bases, and 9 bases stayed unmatched. Per the germline V gene, CDR1 is SGHRS and CDR2 is YFSETQ. The chain's CDR3 is CASSSGDRLGYNEQFF. CDR3 bases: TGCGCCAGCAGCTCGGGGGACAGGCTAGGGTACAATGAGCAGTTCTTC.

The gene calls are TRBV5-1 and TRBJ1-2, with a tentative D call TRBD1 (6 bases). CDR1 is SGHRS, CDR2 YFSETQ, per germline. This CDR3 contains 13 residues. Trimming pared 1 base from V and 8 bases from J, leaving 12 bases between. In DNA form, the CDR3 reads TGCGCCAGCAGCTTGAACAGGGACCACGGCTACACCTTC. Amino acid sequence: CASSLNRDHGYTF.

J is TRBJ2-1 and V is TRBV25-1, with 9 bases identical to TRBD2. The CDR3 totals 15 residues. Looked up from germline, CDR1 is MGHDK and CDR2 is SYGVNS. J was trimmed by 7 bases and V by 1 base; bases with no gene match: 5. Here the CDR3 reads CASSESAGGLNEQFF. The DNA for the CDR3 is TGTGCCAGCAGTGAATCTGCGGGAGGGCTGAATGAGCAGTTCTTC.

The chain links TRBV28 to TRBJ2-6, with a possible D match to TRBD2 (5 bases). The germline V gene has CDR1 MDHEN and CDR2 SYDVKM. The CDR3 covers 18 residues. The germline V and J ends were trimmed by 4 bases and 2 bases, with 18 bases remaining between them. The CDR3 region is CASSSVLARVAGANVLTF. CDR3 nucleotides: TGTGCCAGCAGTTCCGTGCTGGCGAGGGTGGCTGGGGCCAACGTCCTGACTTTC. The full variable domain, completed using reference TRBV28 and TRBJ2-6, is DVKVTQSSRYLVKRTGEKVFLECVQDMDHENMFWYRQDPGLGLRLIYFSYDVKMKEKGDIPEGYSVSREKKERFSLILESASTNQTSMYLCASSSVLARVAGANVLTFGAGSRLTVL.

This chain connects TRBV6-5 to TRBJ1-6, with TRBD1 as a possible D gene (5 bases). The germline V gene encodes CDR1 MNHEY and CDR2 SVGAGI. The CDR3 length is 14 residues. Trimming shortened V by 2 bases and J by 10 bases, and 12 bases separated the two germline ends. In nucleotides, the CDR3 is TGTGCCAGCAGTTACCCCCCACCAGGGTCACCCCTCCACTTT. Its protein product is CASSYPPPGSPLHF.

V gene TRBV7-5 combines with J gene TRBJ2-1; TRBD2 was called by the table and not checked on the DNA. TRBV7-5 is designated a pseudogene. This CDR3 is built from 15 residues. The CDR3 is CVRSLKRRSYNEQFF. The CDR3, as DNA: TGTGTCAGAAGCCTTAAGCGGAGATCCTACAATGAGCAGTTCTTC.

The chain uses TRBV2 and TRBJ1-5, with 7 bases fitting TRBD1. The CDR3 totals 14 residues. Trimming at V came to 6 bases and at J to 6 bases, leaving 8 bases not matched to a gene. From germline, CDR1 is SNHLY and CDR2 FYNNEI. The DNA for the CDR3 is TGTGCCAGCAGGCTGGACAGGTTGGCTCAGCCCCAGCATTTT. The encoded protein is CASRLDRLAQPQHF.

The rearrangement uses TRBV2 and TRBJ1-5; 9 nucleotides line up with TRBD1. Germline V CDR1 and CDR2: SNHLY, FYNNEI. The CDR3 runs to 15 residues. V lost 6 bases, J lost 0 bases, and 3 bases stayed unmatched. The CDR3 protein is CASRGTGISNQPQHF. CDR3 bases: TGTGCCAGCAGAGGGACAGGGATTAGCAATCAGCCCCAGCATTTT.

The rearrangement links TRBV10-3 to TRBJ1-2; 8 bases fit TRBD1. There are 17 residues in the CDR3. Trimming removed 5 bases from V and 4 bases from J; junction bases left unmatched: 15. CDR1 ENHRY and CDR2 SYGVKD come from the germline V gene. The CDR3 bases are TGTGCCATCAGTAAGCCGGAGAAGTTGACAGGGGCCTATGGCTACACCTTC. It yields the protein CAISKPEKLTGAYGYTF.